The clone carrying this T cell receptor beta chain was found a few times. Participants came from about two dozen US areas, aged about 18 to 100 years. Cohort assignment relied on participant-reported clinical history. This entry comes from a study of blood T cell repertoires in COVID-19. As for the study in general: The United States, Italy and Spain supplied acute and convalescent COVID-19 samples. T cells, B-cell-depleted T cells, or PBMCs supplied cDNA or gDNA.

TCRdb keeps only in-frame clones here, not all; method: immunoSEQ multiplex PCR. This table has under 200,000 clones, more than 65% appearing once. With 0 bases removed from V and 2 bases from J, the gap between germline ends came to 12 bases. This CDR3 comprises 15 residues. Germline V gene data show CDR1 as SGHRS and CDR2 as YFSETQ. The chain is built from TRBV5-1 and TRBJ2-7, with D hard to call. The sequence was collected from a woman in her thirties or forties with acute COVID-19. Sample: PBMCs or T cells enriched from blood (not recorded which). The CDR3 here is CASSLGQSPAYEQYF. The DNA of the CDR3 is TGCGCCAGCAGCTTGGGACAATCCCCTGCCTACGAGCAGTACTTC.